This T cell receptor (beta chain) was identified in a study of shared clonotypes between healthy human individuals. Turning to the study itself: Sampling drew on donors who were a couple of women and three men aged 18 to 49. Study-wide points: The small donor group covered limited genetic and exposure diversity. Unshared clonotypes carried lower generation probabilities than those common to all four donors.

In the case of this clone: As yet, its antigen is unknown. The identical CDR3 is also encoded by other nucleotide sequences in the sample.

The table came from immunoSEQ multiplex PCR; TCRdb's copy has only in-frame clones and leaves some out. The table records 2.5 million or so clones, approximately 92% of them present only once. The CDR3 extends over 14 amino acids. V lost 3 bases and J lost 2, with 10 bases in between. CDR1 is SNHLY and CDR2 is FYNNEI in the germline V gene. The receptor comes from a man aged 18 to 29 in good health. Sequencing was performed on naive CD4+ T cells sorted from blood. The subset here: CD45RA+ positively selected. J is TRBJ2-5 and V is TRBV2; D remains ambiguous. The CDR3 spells CASSEQGSQETQYF. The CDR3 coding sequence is TGTGCCAGCAGTGAGCAAGGGTCTCAAGAGACCCAGTACTTC.